This T cell receptor beta chain came from a study of cytomegalovirus exposure and HLA in healthy donors. The PCR employed 60 Vbeta primers together with 13 Jbeta primers. Method: immunoSEQ multiplex PCR; TCRdb's copy keeps in-frame clones and lacks some. The table lists about 160,000 clones, roughly 79% of them singletons. This CDR3 comprises 17 residues. Germline CDR1 and CDR2: GTSNPN and SVGIG (reference sequence). J gave up 3 bases and V 2 bases, and 7 bases lay outside the gene matches. Broader study findings: Across donors, presence/absence analyses took sequencing depth to be roughly uniform. Earlier analysis found most TCR beta V segments productive about 90% or about 30% of the time.

With respect to this clone: The antigen is not known.

Sequenced material: PBMCs. This TCR was sampled from a woman aged 45-65 years in good health and CMV-seropositive. The chain has TRBV30 and TRBJ2-2; 12 bases align to TRBD2. CDR3 coding DNA: TGTGCCTGGAGTCCCTACCGACTAGCGGGGGACACCGGGGAGCTGTTTTTT. Amino acid sequence: CAWSPYRLAGDTGELFF.